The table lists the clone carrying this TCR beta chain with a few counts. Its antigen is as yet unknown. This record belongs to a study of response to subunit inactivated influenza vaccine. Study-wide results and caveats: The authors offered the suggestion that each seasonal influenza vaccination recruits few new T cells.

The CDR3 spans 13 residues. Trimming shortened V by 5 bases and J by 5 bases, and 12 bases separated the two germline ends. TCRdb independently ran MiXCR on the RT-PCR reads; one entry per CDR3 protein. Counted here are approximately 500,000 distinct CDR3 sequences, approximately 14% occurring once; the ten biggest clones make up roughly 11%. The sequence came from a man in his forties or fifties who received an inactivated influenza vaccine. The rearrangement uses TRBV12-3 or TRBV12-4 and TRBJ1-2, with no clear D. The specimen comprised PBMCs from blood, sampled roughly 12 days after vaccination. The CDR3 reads CASSRSGIYGYTF. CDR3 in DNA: TGTGCCAGCAGTCGCTCCGGGATTTATGGCTACACCTTC.